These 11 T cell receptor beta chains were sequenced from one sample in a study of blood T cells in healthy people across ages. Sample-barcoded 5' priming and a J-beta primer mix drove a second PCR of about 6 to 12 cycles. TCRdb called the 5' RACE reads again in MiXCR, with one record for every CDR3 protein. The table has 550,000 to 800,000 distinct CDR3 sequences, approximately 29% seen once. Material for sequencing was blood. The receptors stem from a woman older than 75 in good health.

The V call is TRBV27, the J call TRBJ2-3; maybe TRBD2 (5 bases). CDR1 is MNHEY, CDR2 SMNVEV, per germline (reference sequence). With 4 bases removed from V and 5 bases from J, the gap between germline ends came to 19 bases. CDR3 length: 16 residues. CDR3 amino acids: CASSSQTVDWEDTQYF. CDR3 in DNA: TGTGCCAGCAGTTCGCAAACAGTGGACTGGGAAGATACGCAGTATTTT.

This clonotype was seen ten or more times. This CDR3 reads CASSPGLEKYEQFF. The CDR3 DNA is TGTGCCAGCAGCCCGGGACTCGAAAAGTATGAGCAGTTCTTC. The chain carries TRBV7-3 and TRBJ2-1; D may be TRBD2 (6 bases). V lost 5 bases and J 8 bases, leaving 16 bases between the germline ends. CDR3 length equals 14 residues. Germline CDR1 SGHTA, CDR2 FQGTGA.

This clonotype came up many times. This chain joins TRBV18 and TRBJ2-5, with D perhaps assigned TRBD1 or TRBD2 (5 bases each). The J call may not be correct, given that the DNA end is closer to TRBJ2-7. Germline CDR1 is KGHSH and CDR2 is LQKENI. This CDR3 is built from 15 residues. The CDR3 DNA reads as TGTGCCAGCTCACCACCGAGAAGGGACCTTAGCGAGCAGTACTTC. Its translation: CASSPPRRDLSEQYF.

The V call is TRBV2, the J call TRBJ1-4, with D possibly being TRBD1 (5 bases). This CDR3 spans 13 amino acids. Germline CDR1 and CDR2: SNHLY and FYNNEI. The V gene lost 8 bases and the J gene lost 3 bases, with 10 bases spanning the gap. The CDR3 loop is CASQGEANEKLFF. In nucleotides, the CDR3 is TGTGCCAGCCAAGGGGAGGCTAATGAAAAACTGTTTTTT.

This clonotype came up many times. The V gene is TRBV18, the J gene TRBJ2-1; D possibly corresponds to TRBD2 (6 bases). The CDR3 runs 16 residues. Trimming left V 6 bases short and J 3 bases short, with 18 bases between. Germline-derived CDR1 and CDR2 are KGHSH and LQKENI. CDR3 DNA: TGTGCCAGCTCGCGGGCGGGGAATGAAGGCTACAATGAGCAGTTCTTC. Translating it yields CASSRAGNEGYNEQFF.

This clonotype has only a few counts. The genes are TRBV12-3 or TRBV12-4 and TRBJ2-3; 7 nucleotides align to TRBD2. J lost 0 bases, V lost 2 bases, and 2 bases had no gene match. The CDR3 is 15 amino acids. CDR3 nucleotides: TGTGCCAGCAGTTTAACCGGGGGGAGCACAGATACGCAGTATTTT. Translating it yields CASSLTGGSTDTQYF.

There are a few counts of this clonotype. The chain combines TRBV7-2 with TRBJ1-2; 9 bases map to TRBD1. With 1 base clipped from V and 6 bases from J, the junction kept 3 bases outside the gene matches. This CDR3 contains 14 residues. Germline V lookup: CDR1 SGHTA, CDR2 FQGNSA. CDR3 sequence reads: CASSLEQGADGYTF. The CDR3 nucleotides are TGTGCCAGCAGCTTAGAACAGGGGGCCGATGGCTACACCTTC. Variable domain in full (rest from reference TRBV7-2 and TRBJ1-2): GAGVSQSPSNKVTEKGKDVELRCDPISGHTALYWYRQSLGQGLEFLIYFQGNSAPDKSGLPSDRFSAERTGGSVSTLTIQRTQQEDSAVYLCASSLEQGADGYTFGSGTRLTVV.

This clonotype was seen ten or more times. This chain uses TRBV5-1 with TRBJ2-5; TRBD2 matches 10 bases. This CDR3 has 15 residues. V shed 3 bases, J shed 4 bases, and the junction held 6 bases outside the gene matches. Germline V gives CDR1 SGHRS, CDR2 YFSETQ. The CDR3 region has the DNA TGCGCCAGCAGCTCCACTAGCGGGGAGGGAGAGACCCAGTACTTC. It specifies CASSSTSGEGETQYF.

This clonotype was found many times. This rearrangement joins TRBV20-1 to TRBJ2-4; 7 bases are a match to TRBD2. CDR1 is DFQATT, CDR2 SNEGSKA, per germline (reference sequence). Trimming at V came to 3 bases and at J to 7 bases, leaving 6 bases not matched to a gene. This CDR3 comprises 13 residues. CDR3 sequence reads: CSASGRGTNIQYF. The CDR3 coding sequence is TGCAGTGCTAGCGGGCGGGGGACCAACATTCAGTACTTC.

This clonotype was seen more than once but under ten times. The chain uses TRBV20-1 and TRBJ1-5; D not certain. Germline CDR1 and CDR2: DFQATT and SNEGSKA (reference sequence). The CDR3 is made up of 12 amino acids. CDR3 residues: CRAGRLDLPQHF. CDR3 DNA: TGCAGGGCTGGGCGACTGGATTTGCCCCAGCATTTT.

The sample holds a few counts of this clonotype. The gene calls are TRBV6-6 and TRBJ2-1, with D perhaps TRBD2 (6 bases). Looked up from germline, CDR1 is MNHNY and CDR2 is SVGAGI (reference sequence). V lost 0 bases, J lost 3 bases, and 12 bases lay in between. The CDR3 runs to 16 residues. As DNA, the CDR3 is TGTGCCAGCAGTTACTCGGGGCTAGCGAGCTACAATGAGCAGTTCTTC. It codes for CASSYSGLASYNEQFF.